These T cell receptor beta chains were read from a single sample in a study of cytomegalovirus exposure and HLA in healthy donors. This table comes from immunoSEQ multiplex PCR, and its TCRdb copy is limited to in-frame clones, with some not included. The data hold 250,000 or so clones, with about 90% observed a single time. Sequenced material: PBMCs. These receptors originate from a girl aged 2-9 years in good health and CMV-seronegative. Each CDR3 is given with its conserved first and last residue. D genes are given only for firm matches. Part of the rows lack a size; the others show once, few, many or a class for expanded clones.

len	d_gene	v_gene	abundance	j_gene	CDR3aa	CDR3nt
17	TRBD1	TRBV6-4	NA	TRBJ1-6	CATIKAAQGAINSPLHF	TGTGCCACCATAAAAGCGGCACAGGGGGCAATAAATTCACCCCTCCACTTT
12	NA	TRBV6-5	once	TRBJ2-7	CASTRISGEQYF	TGTGCCAGCACCCGGATATCGGGCGAGCAGTACTTC
12	NA	TRBV5-1	NA	TRBJ2-2	CASSSTDEELFF	TGCGCCAGCAGCTCTACAGATGAGGAGCTGTTTTTT
15	NA	TRBV6-1	NA	TRBJ1-1	CASSGTRGAGTEAFF	TGTGCCAGCAGTGGGACGCGGGGGGCTGGGACTGAAGCTTTCTTT
13	NA	TRBV28	NA	TRBJ2-7	CASSSGPWYEQYF	TGTGCCAGCAGTTCAGGGCCCTGGTACGAGCAGTACTTC
14	TRBD1	TRBV2	NA	TRBJ1-1	CASILQGGDFEAFF	TGTGCCAGCATTTTACAGGGGGGGGACTTTGAAGCTTTCTTT
17	TRBD2	TRBV7-8	NA	TRBJ2-1	CASSLVSGGADSNEQFF	TGTGCCAGCAGCTTAGTTAGCGGGGGGGCCGACTCCAATGAGCAGTTCTTC
12	NA	TRBV30	NA	TRBJ2-2	CAWTRTVGELFF	TGTGCCTGGACCCGGACTGTCGGGGAGCTGTTTTTT
15	TRBD1	TRBV5-1	NA	TRBJ2-5	CASSVGGTYQETQYF	TGCGCCAGTTCCGTAGGGGGCACGTACCAAGAGACCCAGTACTTC
14	NA	TRBV5-5	NA	TRBJ2-2	CASSLGSTTGELFF	TGTGCCAGCAGCTTGGGGAGCACAACCGGGGAGCTGTTTTTT
16	NA	TRBV18	once	TRBJ1-5	CASSPLGQFSNQPQHF	TGTGCCAGCTCACCACTCGGACAGTTTAGCAATCAGCCCCAGCATTTT
15	NA	TRBV7-9	NA	TRBJ1-4	CASSQKDSTNEKLFF	TGTGCCAGCAGCCAAAAGGACTCAACTAATGAAAAACTGTTTTTT
14	NA	TRBV18	NA	TRBJ2-7	CASSPVDISYEQYF	TGTGCCAGCTCACCCGTAGACATATCCTACGAGCAGTACTTC
13	NA	TRBV5-4	NA	TRBJ1-2	CASSPPGGYGYTF	TGTGCCAGCAGCCCGCCCGGGGGCTATGGCTACACCTTC
14	TRBD1	TRBV27	once	TRBJ2-7	CASSKTGSFYEQYF	TGTGCCAGCAGTAAGACAGGGAGTTTCTACGAGCAGTACTTC
16	TRBD1	TRBV5-1	NA	TRBJ2-4	CASSLGTGDPKNIQYF	TGCGCCAGCAGCTTGGGGACAGGGGATCCCAAAAACATTCAGTACTTC
13	NA	TRBV6-1	NA	TRBJ1-2	CASSYYPRDGYTF	TGTGCCAGCAGTTATTACCCACGGGATGGCTACACCTTC
15	NA	TRBV27	NA	TRBJ1-3	CASSLTGNSGNTIYF	TGTGCCAGCAGTCTTACCGGGAACTCTGGAAACACCATATATTTT
13	NA	TRBV29-1	NA	TRBJ1-3	CSVDLGRGNTIYF	TGCAGCGTTGATCTGGGGCGAGGAAACACCATATATTTT
14	NA	TRBV19	few	TRBJ2-1	CASSIQGSYNEQFF	TGTGCCAGTAGTATACAGGGCTCCTACAATGAGCAGTTCTTC
17	TRBD2	TRBV5-4	NA	TRBJ2-3	CASSPTRTSNGTDTQYF	TGTGCCAGCAGCCCAACTAGGACTAGCAACGGCACAGATACGCAGTATTTT
13	NA	TRBV5-1	NA	TRBJ2-3	CASSRGLTDTQYF	TGCGCCAGCAGCCGGGGTTTGACAGATACGCAGTATTTT
13	TRBD1	TRBV27	NA	TRBJ1-1	CASSSQGATEAFF	TGTGCCAGCAGTTCCCAGGGGGCTACTGAAGCTTTCTTT
12	NA	TRBV15	NA	TRBJ1-2	CATSRVGGVNTF	TGTGCCACCAGCAGGGTGGGGGGAGTTAACACCTTC
18	TRBD1	TRBV7-8	NA	TRBJ2-5	CASSLGGGAFGVLETQYF	TGTGCCAGCAGCTTAGGAGGGGGCGCGTTCGGCGTGTTAGAGACCCAGTACTTC
15	NA	TRBV6-1	NA	TRBJ1-6	CATRRGDTPRSPLHF	TGTGCCACCAGACGGGGTGACACTCCACGTTCACCCCTCCACTTT
14	TRBD1	TRBV2	NA	TRBJ1-1	CASRDREGDTEAFF	TGTGCCAGCAGGGACAGGGAGGGGGACACTGAAGCTTTCTTT
14	NA	TRBV28	NA	TRBJ2-1	CASSLWGGPGEQFF	TGTGCCAGCAGTTTATGGGGCGGCCCGGGGGAGCAGTTCTTC
13	TRBD1	TRBV10-3	NA	TRBJ1-1	CAVTGGPNTEAFF	TGTGCCGTTACAGGGGGACCAAACACTGAAGCTTTCTTT
19	TRBD2	TRBV5-6	NA	TRBJ2-1	CASSLRLAGVSSSYNEQFF	TGTGCCAGCAGCCTTCGACTAGCGGGAGTCTCTAGCTCCTACAATGAGCAGTTCTTC
14	TRBD1	TRBV6-6	once	TRBJ1-1	CASSIGQGSTEAFF	TGTGCCAGCAGCATTGGACAGGGGTCTACTGAAGCTTTCTTT
15	NA	TRBV4-1	NA	TRBJ1-6	CASSQDRFLDSPLHF	TGCGCCAGCAGCCAAGATCGCTTTTTAGATTCACCCCTCCACTTT
16	TRBD2	TRBV4-1	NA	TRBJ2-7	CASSHQLAGGGYEQYF	TGCGCCAGCAGCCACCAACTAGCGGGAGGTGGCTACGAGCAGTACTTC
11	NA	TRBV7-9	NA	TRBJ2-3	CASSLELAQYF	TGTGCCAGCAGCTTAGAGCTGGCGCAGTATTTT
15	TRBD2	TRBV13	NA	TRBJ2-2	CAGGLASQNTGELFF	TGTGCCGGAGGACTAGCGTCCCAGAACACCGGGGAGCTGTTTTTT
15	NA	TRBV27	NA	TRBJ2-7	CASSLYPGVGYEQYF	TGTGCCAGCAGTTTATATCCGGGGGTAGGCTACGAGCAGTACTTC
15	NA	TRBV7-6	NA	TRBJ2-1	CASSLGGGAANEQFF	TGTGCCAGCAGCTTAGGTGGGGGGGCCGCCAATGAGCAGTTCTTC
14	TRBD2	TRBV6-1	NA	TRBJ2-7	CASRGLAGGSLEYF	TGTGCCAGCAGAGGACTAGCGGGGGGATCACTCGAGTACTTC
17	TRBD2	TRBV5-6	NA	TRBJ2-4	CASSWGLAGGPKNIQYF	TGTGCCAGCAGCTGGGGGCTAGCGGGAGGGCCCAAAAACATTCAGTACTTC
15	TRBD2	TRBV5-1	few	TRBJ2-5	CASSLRGGGEETQYF	TGCGCCAGCAGCTTGAGGGGCGGGGGAGAAGAGACCCAGTACTTC
15	TRBD2	TRBV19	NA	TRBJ2-7	CASSISAGEAYEQYF	TGTGCCAGTAGTATTTCGGCGGGAGAGGCCTACGAGCAGTACTTC
17	TRBD1	TRBV28	NA	TRBJ1-2	CASRQTGQGSNTRGYTF	TGTGCCAGCAGACAGACAGGACAGGGGTCTAATACGCGTGGCTACACCTTC
17	TRBD1	TRBV10-3	NA	TRBJ1-2	CAIREETGGNGIEGYTF	TGTGCCATCAGGGAGGAGACAGGGGGGAATGGAATCGAGGGCTACACCTTC
14	TRBD1	TRBV4-2	NA	TRBJ1-5	CASSPSDREQPQHF	TGTGCCAGCAGCCCGTCCGACAGGGAGCAGCCCCAGCATTTT
16	TRBD2	TRBV29-1	NA	TRBJ2-5	CSVVRARASGQETQYF	TGCAGCGTTGTACGGGCCCGGGCTAGCGGACAAGAGACCCAGTACTTC
11	NA	TRBV20-1	NA	TRBJ2-3	CSALFTDTQYF	TGCAGTGCTTTATTCACAGATACGCAGTATTTT
17	NA	TRBV9	once	TRBJ2-3	CASSVGGLVVSTDTQYF	TGTGCCAGCAGCGTAGGGGGGCTAGTAGTTAGCACAGATACGCAGTATTTT